These 29 T cell receptor beta chains share one sample of origin, sequenced in a study of blood T cells in healthy people across ages. Alongside a J-beta primer mix, a sample-barcoded 5' primer served in a second PCR lasting roughly 7 to 12 cycles. TCRdb fed the 5' RACE reads into MiXCR, producing one record per CDR3 protein. The sample records 1 million to 1.2 million distinct CDR3 sequences, 35% to 45% being singletons. The sequenced material came from blood. These receptors were obtained from a young man in good health.

The chain combines TRBV7-9 with TRBJ2-5; maybe TRBD2 (5 bases). From germline, CDR1 is SEHNR and CDR2 FQNEAQ (reference sequence). V lost 3 bases and J lost 3, with 11 bases in between. The CDR3 runs to 14 residues. The CDR3 reads CASSFLSGKETQYF. In nucleotides, the CDR3 is TGTGCCAGCAGCTTCCTAAGCGGAAAAGAGACCCAGTACTTC. The variable domain in full, completed from reference TRBV7-9 and TRBJ2-5, reads DTGVSQNPRHKITKRGQNVTFRCDPISEHNRLYWYRQTLGQGPEFLTYFQNEAQLEKSRLLSDRFSAERPKGSFSTLEIQRTEQGDSAMYLCASSFLSGKETQYFGPGTRLLVL.

This chain uses TRBV10-3 with TRBJ2-1, with D possibly TRBD1 on 5 matching bases. CDR1 and CDR2 (germline): ENHRY, SYGVKD. The germline V and J ends were trimmed by 2 bases and 9 bases, with 11 bases remaining between them. This CDR3 spans 13 amino acids. The DNA of the CDR3 is TGTGCCATCAGTGAGAAACAGGAGTTTGAGCAGTTCTTC. It codes for CAISEKQEFEQFF.

The V and J genes are TRBV29-1 and TRBJ1-1; D gene ambiguous. The CDR3 consists of 14 residues. Germline V gene sequence: CDR1 SQVTM, CDR2 ANQGSEA. V was shortened by 4 bases and J by 0 bases, with 12 bases between the two germline ends. The CDR3 DNA reads TGCAGCGTTGGATTCGAAGGACTGAACACTGAAGCTTTCTTT. Encoded protein: CSVGFEGLNTEAFF.

The rearrangement uses TRBV5-1 and TRBJ2-1, with 8 bases lining up with TRBD2. The J call may not be correct, given that the DNA end is closer to TRBJ2-7. CDR1 is SGHRS, CDR2 YFSETQ, per germline. CDR3 size: 15 residues. The CDR3, as DNA: TGCGCCAGCAGCTTGGAAGCTAGCGGGTACAATGAGCAGTACTTC. Translating gives CASSLEASGYNEQYF.

The chain uses TRBV5-1 and TRBJ2-7; 9 bases match TRBD1. The end of the DNA is better explained by TRBJ2-5, so the J call may be wrong. Germline CDR1 and CDR2: SGHRS and YFSETQ. The length of the CDR3 is 15 residues. CDR3: CASSLTGGLGGTQYF. The CDR3 DNA reads as TGCGCCAGCAGCTTAACAGGGGGCTTGGGAGGGACCCAGTACTTC.

V usage is TRBV2 and J usage is TRBJ2-1; D is possibly TRBD1 or TRBD2 (5 bases each). Per germline, CDR1 SNHLY and CDR2 FYNNEI. The CDR3 runs 14 residues. Trimming stripped 8 bases from V and 5 bases from J, with 16 bases between. The CDR3 reads CASPNRGADNEQFF. The CDR3 DNA is TGTGCCAGCCCTAACCGAGGGGCCGACAATGAGCAGTTCTTC.

This clonotype was detected a few times. This chain connects TRBV20-1 to TRBJ2-7, with a weak D call TRBD1 (6 bases). CDR1 DFQATT and CDR2 SNEGSKA come from the germline V gene (reference sequence). V lost 1 base and J lost 7, with 17 bases in between. This CDR3 comprises 14 residues. The CDR3 nucleotides read TGCAGTGCTAGAGGGACAGTGCTCTACAATGAGCAGTACTTC. Its protein is CSARGTVLYNEQYF.

This clonotype was counted many times. The chain couples TRBV29-1 to TRBJ1-2, with 8 bases fitting TRBD1. Germline V gene lookup returns CDR1 SQVTM and CDR2 ANQGSEA. V trimming: 0 bases; J trimming: 4 bases; junction bases outside the gene matches: 7. The CDR3 runs to 15 residues. CDR3 residues: CSVEDPPRGLYGYTF. The CDR3 DNA reads TGCAGCGTTGAAGATCCGCCCAGGGGGCTCTATGGCTACACCTTC.

The chain uses TRBV7-9 and TRBJ1-3; a weak D match, TRBD1 (6 bases). CDR3 length equals 16 residues. CDR1 and CDR2 from the germline V gene are SEHNR and FQNEAQ (reference sequence). The V and J ends lost 6 bases and 0 bases respectively, with 15 bases between them. The CDR3 sequence is CASSRTEIYSGNTIYF. DNA for the CDR3: TGTGCCAGCAGTAGGACAGAAATTTACTCTGGAAACACCATATATTTT.

The chain combines TRBV10-3 with TRBJ2-1; a weak D match, TRBD2 (7 bases). The V gene's germline CDR1 is ENHRY and CDR2 SYGVKD. The CDR3 length is 15 residues. V shed 7 bases and J shed 2 bases, with 15 bases lying between them. The CDR3: CAIKDGGGTYNEQFF. The CDR3 DNA reads as TGTGCCATCAAGGATGGCGGGGGCACCTACAATGAGCAGTTCTTC.

The chain has TRBV20-1 and TRBJ2-5; D unresolved. This CDR3 comprises 13 residues. V gave up 3 bases and J gave up 3 bases, with 11 bases separating them. Germline CDR1 DFQATT, CDR2 SNEGSKA (reference sequence). The CDR3 spells CSASRTVKETQYF. For the CDR3, the DNA is TGCAGTGCTAGTAGGACGGTGAAAGAGACCCAGTACTTC.

This sequence joins TRBV6-2 or TRBV6-3 and TRBJ1-2, with TRBD1 matching 9 bases. This CDR3 is built from 15 residues. Germline V lookup: CDR1 MNHEY, CDR2 SVGEGT. V was clipped by 6 bases and J by 1 base; unmatched bases: 6. CDR3 protein: CASRSGTGNNYGYTF. The CDR3 DNA follows: TGTGCCAGCAGATCCGGGACAGGGAATAACTATGGCTACACCTTC.

This clonotype was recorded a few times. CDR3 coding DNA: TGTGCCAGCAGTTATGGGACAGGGGGCAGGGATACGCAGTATTTT. Translating gives CASSYGTGGRDTQYF. This sequence joins TRBV6-5 and TRBJ2-3; 12 nucleotides line up with TRBD1. V gave up 3 bases and J gave up 6 bases; unmatched junction bases: 4. The CDR3 runs to 15 residues. Looked up from germline, CDR1 is MNHEY and CDR2 is SVGAGI.

The chain has TRBV4-1 and TRBJ2-2; D gene unclear. The germline V gene has CDR1 MGHRA and CDR2 YSYEKL. This CDR3 is built from 16 residues. Trimming cost V 1 base and J 0 bases, with 9 bases left between them. The CDR3 DNA reads as TGCGCCAGCAGCCAAGTCGGCAGACCGAACACCGGGGAGCTGTTTTTT. It is translated as CASSQVGRPNTGELFF.

This clonotype was found a few times. At one end, the junction sequence differs from germline, possibly due to a read error. This chain connects TRBV12-3 or TRBV12-4 to TRBJ1-1; 7 bases are shared with TRBD1. CDR3 length: 15 residues. CDR3 loop: CASRLDRVLMSEAFF. The CDR3 region has the DNA TGTGCCAGCAGGTTAGACAGGGTACTTATGTCTGAAGCTTTCTTT.

This clonotype has a handful of counts. The chain has TRBV7-9 and TRBJ1-4, with D perhaps matching TRBD1 (5 bases). Per the germline V gene, CDR1 is SEHNR and CDR2 is FQNEAQ (reference sequence). V dropped 3 bases and J dropped 1 base, with 9 bases sitting between them. The CDR3 contains 15 residues. CDR3 region: CASSLGTETNEKLFF. The CDR3 nucleotides read TGTGCCAGCAGCTTGGGGACGGAAACTAATGAAAAACTGTTTTTT.

This rearrangement joins TRBV6-5 to TRBJ2-3, with TRBD2 as a possible D gene (6 bases). The CDR3 is made up of 14 amino acids. Trimming removed 0 bases from V and 4 bases from J, with 8 bases in between. Per the germline V gene, CDR1 is MNHEY and CDR2 is SVGAGI. CDR3 bases: TGTGCCAGCAGTTACTCGGGGGGAGCAGATACGCAGTATTTT. Residues: CASSYSGGADTQYF.

This chain uses TRBV20-1 with TRBJ1-5; no firm D call. The CDR3 extends over 16 amino acids. V was cut by 5 bases and J by 4 bases, with 21 bases left in between. Germline values: CDR1 DFQATT, CDR2 SNEGSKA (reference sequence). The CDR3 here is CSAAGKPKLKNQPQHF. CDR3 sequence (DNA): TGCAGTGCTGCCGGGAAACCAAAACTCAAGAATCAGCCCCAGCATTTT.

This chain uses TRBV10-3 with TRBJ1-5; TRBD1 matches at 9 bases. CDR3 size: 15 residues. Germline loops: CDR1 ENHRY, CDR2 SYGVKD. V lost 2 bases, J lost 6 bases, and 5 bases stayed unmatched. The CDR3 loop is CAISEGQGMGQPQHF. The CDR3 DNA reads TGTGCCATCAGTGAGGGACAGGGGATGGGTCAGCCCCAGCATTTT.

The rearrangement links TRBV7-2 to TRBJ1-1; D is perhaps TRBD1 (5 bases). The CDR3 runs to 13 residues. The V end was cut by 4 bases, the J end by 6 bases, with 12 bases between. Germline V gives CDR1 SGHTA, CDR2 FQGNSA. The CDR3 spells CASSYDSGPEAFF. CDR3 nucleotide sequence: TGTGCCAGCAGCTATGACAGTGGCCCTGAAGCTTTCTTT.

The chain carries TRBV20-1 and TRBJ1-2; D may be TRBD1 (6 bases). Trimming pared 6 bases from V and 1 base from J, leaving 18 bases between. Germline V gives CDR1 DFQATT, CDR2 SNEGSKA (reference sequence). The CDR3 runs 15 residues. In DNA, the CDR3 is TGCAGTGCGGCCCCGGGAGAGGGGGATAACTATGGCTACACCTTC. Translated, it gives CSAAPGEGDNYGYTF.

This clonotype was counted between two and nine times. This sequence joins TRBV29-1 and TRBJ1-2; the D gene is possibly TRBD1 (6 bases). CDR3 size: 12 residues. V was cut by 7 bases and J by 6 bases, with 15 bases left in between. Per germline, CDR1 SQVTM and CDR2 ANQGSEA. CDR3: CSGGEGEDGYTF. The DNA for the CDR3 is TGCAGCGGGGGTGAGGGGGAGGATGGCTACACCTTC.

The chain employs TRBV6-1 and TRBJ2-7; unclear D gene. Germline V CDR1 and CDR2: MNHNS, SASEGT. This CDR3 spans 14 amino acids. V was clipped by 3 bases and J by 3 bases, with 12 bases between them. The CDR3 loop reads CASSDGRLFYEQYF. CDR3 nucleotides: TGTGCCAGCAGTGACGGCCGTCTTTTCTACGAGCAGTACTTC.

Remarks on this clonotype: An end of the junction differs from the germline gene, which may be a read error. This sequence joins TRBV7-9 and TRBJ2-7, with D possibly called TRBD1 or TRBD2 (5 bases each). This CDR3 has 16 amino acids. Looked up from germline, CDR1 is SEHNR and CDR2 is FQNEAQ (reference sequence). In DNA, the CDR3 is TGTACCAGCAGCTTAGTGACAGCGGAGAGCTCCTACGAGCAGTACTTC. Its translation: CTSSLVTAESSYEQYF.

A remark on this clonotype: Being one base from a much bigger clone, this may be a read error. V usage is TRBV7-9 and J usage is TRBJ2-7; 8 nucleotides match TRBD1. Matching the DNA end better, TRBJ2-5 makes the J call doubtful. Germline V gene sequence: CDR1 SEHNR, CDR2 FQNEAQ (reference sequence). The length of the CDR3 is 15 residues. CDR3 coding DNA: TGTGCCTGCAGCTTAGCGGCAGGGGGCGGCGAGACCCAGTACTTC. Translating it yields CACSLAAGGGETQYF.

V and J are TRBV5-6 and TRBJ2-3; maybe TRBD2 (6 bases). Between the trimmed V and J ends, which lost 4 bases and 5 bases, there was a span of 11 bases. The germline V gene encodes CDR1 SGHDT and CDR2 YYEEEE. The CDR3 spans 13 residues. The CDR3 nucleotides read TGTGCCAGCAGCCCTGGAGGGGTAGATACGCAGTATTTT. Translating gives CASSPGGVDTQYF. Full variable domain (remainder filled in from reference TRBV5-6 and TRBJ2-3): DAGVTQSPTHLIKTRGQQVTLRCSPKSGHDTVSWYQQALGQGPQFIFQYYEEEERQRGNFPDRFSGHQFPNYSSELNVNALLLGDSALYLCASSPGGVDTQYFGPGTRLTVL.

The chain has TRBV4-2 and TRBJ1-1; D is possibly TRBD1 (6 bases). Germline CDR1 reads LGHNA; CDR2 reads YNFKEQ. The ends were cut back, 5 bases at V and 0 bases at J, with 13 bases in the middle. The CDR3 is 15 amino acids. CDR3 protein: CASSATGIMNTEAFF. As DNA, the CDR3 is TGTGCCAGCAGCGCAACAGGGATCATGAACACTGAAGCTTTCTTT.

This sequence joins TRBV4-1 and TRBJ2-1; 10 bases line up with TRBD2. V trimming: 4 bases; J trimming: 0 bases; junction bases outside the gene matches: 6. The CDR3 contains 17 residues. CDR1 is MGHRA and CDR2 is YSYEKL in the germline V gene. The CDR3 DNA reads TGCGCCAGCAGCCCCTGGGCTAGCGGGAGCTCCTACAATGAGCAGTTCTTC. Translating it yields CASSPWASGSSYNEQFF.

This clonotype was counted only a few times. This chain links TRBV29-1 with TRBJ2-2, with TRBD1 as a possible D gene (5 bases). This CDR3 is 13 amino acids long. The germline gives CDR1 SQVTM, CDR2 ANQGSEA. Trimming removed 7 bases at V and 3 bases at J, with 12 bases between. The CDR3 DNA follows: TGCAGCGCCCAAACAGGATACACCGGGGAGCTGTTTTTT. Its protein is CSAQTGYTGELFF.